The 2 T cell receptor beta chains presented below share a single source sample, sequenced in a study of shared clonotypes between healthy human individuals. The protocol was immunoSEQ multiplex PCR, while the TCRdb copy is restricted to in-frame clones and leaves out a portion. The table lists about 330,000 clones, around 86% of them singletons. The sample taken for sequencing was memory CD8+ T cells sorted from blood. Documented subset: CD45RO+ cells pooled with CCR7-negative TemRA cells. All receptors come from a man aged 18 to 35 in good health.

The V call is TRBV9, the J call TRBJ2-7, with TRBD2 as a possible D gene (6 bases). The V end was cut by 3 bases, the J end by 6 bases, with 25 bases between. Germline CDR1 is SGDLS and CDR2 is YYNGEE. CDR3 size: 17 residues. CDR3 protein: CASSDNPGGGATAEQYF. Here the CDR3 DNA reads TGTGCCAGCAGCGATAACCCCGGCGGAGGGGCGACGGCCGAGCAGTACTTC.

This clone is a singleton in its sample. The chain recombines TRBV28 with TRBJ1-4, with D possibly matching TRBD1 (5 bases). Germline CDR1 MDHEN, CDR2 SYDVKM. The CDR3 has 17 residues. Trimming removed 4 bases at V and 0 bases at J, with 15 bases between. The CDR3 region has the DNA TGTGCCAGCAGTTGGGACGGGGAAGTTGCAACTAATGAAAAACTGTTTTTT. Translated: CASSWDGEVATNEKLFF. Supplemented by reference TRBV28 and TRBJ1-4, the full variable domain reads DVKVTQSSRYLVKRTGEKVFLECVQDMDHENMFWYRQDPGLGLRLIYFSYDVKMKEKGDIPEGYSVSREKKERFSLILESASTNQTSMYLCASSWDGEVATNEKLFFGSGTQLSVL.